Listed below are T cell receptor beta chains from one sample, sequenced in a study of cytomegalovirus exposure and HLA in healthy donors. Sequenced by immunoSEQ multiplex PCR; TCRdb stores in-frame clones only, minus some. The sample shows approximately 110,000 clones, 70% to 85% of them seen only once. Sequencing was carried out using PBMCs. The receptors shown here come from a middle-aged woman in good health and CMV-seropositive. Each CDR3 is given with its conserved first and last residue. The D gene is left open where the match is weak. Rows give clone size only sometimes, using once, few, many, or a class for an expanded clone.

d_gene: TRBD2; abundance: -; len: 19; j_gene: TRBJ2-6; v_gene: TRBV28; CDR3nt: TGTGCCAGCAGTGAACCCGCCGCAGCGGGATCTTATGGGGCCAACGTCCTGACTTTC; CDR3aa: CASSEPAAAGSYGANVLTF
d_gene: TRBD1; abundance: -; len: 13; j_gene: TRBJ1-4; v_gene: TRBV29-1; CDR3nt: TGCAGCGCGTCGGGACAGAATAATGAAAAACTGTTTTTT; CDR3aa: CSASGQNNEKLFF
d_gene: -; abundance: -; len: 18; j_gene: TRBJ1-4; v_gene: TRBV28; CDR3nt: TGTGCCAGCAGCTTTAAGCCGCTCTCGTATGCAACTAATGAAAAACTGTTTTTT; CDR3aa: CASSFKPLSYATNEKLFF
d_gene: -; abundance: few; len: 15; j_gene: TRBJ1-1; v_gene: TRBV6-1; CDR3nt: TGTGCCAGCAGTGACAGGGCCCTGATGAACACTGAAGCTTTCTTT; CDR3aa: CASSDRALMNTEAFF
d_gene: -; abundance: -; len: 13; j_gene: TRBJ1-2; v_gene: TRBV27; CDR3nt: TGTGCCAGCAGTGAGGGTCCGGGCTATGGCTACACCTTC; CDR3aa: CASSEGPGYGYTF
d_gene: -; abundance: -; len: 14; j_gene: TRBJ2-5; v_gene: TRBV7-9; CDR3nt: TGTGCCAGCAGCTCCCTACAGGGAAGAGAGACCCAGTACTTC; CDR3aa: CASSSLQGRETQYF
d_gene: -; abundance: -; len: 15; j_gene: TRBJ2-7; v_gene: TRBV4-1; CDR3nt: TGCGCCAGCAGCCAAGTTGCGGACACGAACTACGAGCAGTACTTC; CDR3aa: CASSQVADTNYEQYF
d_gene: TRBD1; abundance: -; len: 15; j_gene: TRBJ2-2; v_gene: TRBV19; CDR3nt: TGTGCCAGTAGCAAGGGACAGGGTCTCACCGGGGAGCTGTTTTTT; CDR3aa: CASSKGQGLTGELFF
d_gene: -; abundance: -; len: 16; j_gene: TRBJ2-3; v_gene: TRBV5-1; CDR3nt: TGCGCCAGCAGCGGTGGTAGGCAGGGATTAAGAGATACGCAGTATTTT; CDR3aa: CASSGGRQGLRDTQYF
d_gene: -; abundance: -; len: 14; j_gene: TRBJ1-5; v_gene: TRBV10-2; CDR3nt: TGCGCCAGCAGTGAGGGCAGGGTGAAACAGCCCCAGCATTTT; CDR3aa: CASSEGRVKQPQHF
d_gene: -; abundance: -; len: 15; j_gene: TRBJ1-1; v_gene: TRBV7-8; CDR3nt: TGTGCCAGCAGCTTCATTCAGGGTTTCAACACTGAAGCTTTCTTT; CDR3aa: CASSFIQGFNTEAFF
d_gene: -; abundance: -; len: 15; j_gene: TRBJ2-2; v_gene: TRBV4-1; CDR3nt: TGCGCCAGCAGCCAAGAGGGAGTTGGCACCGGGGAGCTGTTTTTT; CDR3aa: CASSQEGVGTGELFF
d_gene: TRBD2; abundance: once; len: 21; j_gene: TRBJ2-2; v_gene: TRBV9; CDR3nt: TGTGCCAGCAGCGTAGAAAACAGGGGACTAGCGGGAAATTTCGACGCCGGGGAGCTGTTTTTT; CDR3aa: CASSVENRGLAGNFDAGELFF
d_gene: -; abundance: few; len: 16; j_gene: TRBJ2-1; v_gene: TRBV28; CDR3nt: TGTGCCAGCACCCAAGGAGGGGCGGGAAAAGAGAATGAGCAGTTCTTC; CDR3aa: CASTQGGAGKENEQFF
d_gene: -; abundance: once; len: 14; j_gene: TRBJ2-1; v_gene: TRBV19; CDR3nt: TGTGCCAGTAGTATAGAGGCGGGACCCCTCGAGCAGTTCTTC; CDR3aa: CASSIEAGPLEQFF
d_gene: TRBD2; abundance: -; len: 16; j_gene: TRBJ2-7; v_gene: TRBV4-1; CDR3nt: TGCGCCAGCAGTCTCCCTTGGGGGGGGAGGCCCTACGAGCAGTACTTC; CDR3aa: CASSLPWGGRPYEQYF
d_gene: TRBD2; abundance: -; len: 15; j_gene: TRBJ2-3; v_gene: TRBV10-2; CDR3nt: TGCGCCAGCAGTGAACTAGCGGGAGGGACAGATACGCAGTATTTT; CDR3aa: CASSELAGGTDTQYF
d_gene: -; abundance: -; len: 14; j_gene: TRBJ2-5; v_gene: TRBV5-4; CDR3nt: TGTGCCAGCGGCGGGCTAGCAAAGGAGGAGACCCAGTACTTC; CDR3aa: CASGGLAKEETQYF
d_gene: TRBD2; abundance: -; len: 19; j_gene: TRBJ2-2; v_gene: TRBV28; CDR3nt: TGTGCCAGCAGTTTTATCCCGCTGGCGGCGGGGGGAGAGACCGGGGAGCTGTTTTTT; CDR3aa: CASSFIPLAAGGETGELFF
d_gene: -; abundance: -; len: 14; j_gene: TRBJ2-7; v_gene: TRBV28; CDR3nt: TGTGCCAGCACCTCCAACAGGGCCTCCTACGAGCAGTACTTC; CDR3aa: CASTSNRASYEQYF
d_gene: TRBD2; abundance: once; len: 14; j_gene: TRBJ2-3; v_gene: TRBV7-6; CDR3nt: TGTGCCAGCAGCTCCGGCGGGAGCAGAGATACGCAGTATTTT; CDR3aa: CASSSGGSRDTQYF
d_gene: -; abundance: -; len: 16; j_gene: TRBJ1-3; v_gene: TRBV28; CDR3nt: TGTGCCAGCACCATCCGGGCAGGGACTTCTGGAAACACCATATATTTT; CDR3aa: CASTIRAGTSGNTIYF
d_gene: TRBD2; abundance: -; len: 14; j_gene: TRBJ2-7; v_gene: TRBV30; CDR3nt: TGTGCCTGGACCCTTGTAGCGGGGACCTACGAGCAGTACTTC; CDR3aa: CAWTLVAGTYEQYF
d_gene: TRBD1; abundance: -; len: 14; j_gene: TRBJ2-2; v_gene: TRBV19; CDR3nt: TGTGCCAGTAAAGGACAGGCGAACACCGGGGAGCTGTTTTTT; CDR3aa: CASKGQANTGELFF
d_gene: -; abundance: -; len: 15; j_gene: TRBJ2-1; v_gene: TRBV9; CDR3nt: TGTGCCAGCAGCGGATCTAGCGCTTCCTACAATGAGCAGTTCTTC; CDR3aa: CASSGSSASYNEQFF
d_gene: -; abundance: -; len: 17; j_gene: TRBJ1-4; v_gene: TRBV7-8; CDR3nt: TGTGCCAGCAGCTTAGGCCCACCTCAGGGTAGCACTGAAAAACTGTTTTTT; CDR3aa: CASSLGPPQGSTEKLFF
d_gene: TRBD2; abundance: few; len: 19; j_gene: TRBJ2-5; v_gene: TRBV14; CDR3nt: TGTGCCAGCAGCCAAGATAGAGTAGCGGGAGTACCCATGGAAGAGACCCAGTACTTC; CDR3aa: CASSQDRVAGVPMEETQYF
d_gene: -; abundance: -; len: 13; j_gene: TRBJ2-5; v_gene: TRBV29-1; CDR3nt: TGCAGCGTTGTGGGGGGGCGCGGAGAGACCCAGTACTTC; CDR3aa: CSVVGGRGETQYF
d_gene: TRBD1; abundance: -; len: 14; j_gene: TRBJ1-2; v_gene: TRBV6-4; CDR3nt: TGTGCCAGCAGCCGGGACAGGGGATCCTATGGCTACACCTTC; CDR3aa: CASSRDRGSYGYTF
d_gene: -; abundance: many; len: 14; j_gene: TRBJ2-7; v_gene: TRBV2; CDR3nt: TGTGCCAGCAGTACAGTTCGGGGAGTCTACGAGCAGTACTTC; CDR3aa: CASSTVRGVYEQYF
d_gene: -; abundance: -; len: 15; j_gene: TRBJ2-5; v_gene: TRBV9; CDR3nt: TGTGCCAGCAGCATGACAGGCCGGGGTCAGGAGACCCAGTACTTC; CDR3aa: CASSMTGRGQETQYF
d_gene: TRBD1; abundance: few; len: 14; j_gene: TRBJ2-1; v_gene: TRBV6-6; CDR3nt: TGTGCCAGCAGTGCGACAGGGGAATACAATGAGCAGTTCTTC; CDR3aa: CASSATGEYNEQFF
d_gene: -; abundance: -; len: 14; j_gene: TRBJ1-1; v_gene: TRBV5-4; CDR3nt: TGTGCCAGCAGCTTGGAGGCGGGTTTGACTGAAGCTTTCTTT; CDR3aa: CASSLEAGLTEAFF
d_gene: TRBD1; abundance: -; len: 14; j_gene: TRBJ2-7; v_gene: TRBV5-1; CDR3nt: TGCGCCAGCAGTTTCCCCGGGACAGCCTACGAGCAGTACTTC; CDR3aa: CASSFPGTAYEQYF
d_gene: -; abundance: -; len: 15; j_gene: TRBJ1-4; v_gene: TRBV6-5; CDR3nt: TGTGCCAGCAGTCGAGGAGGGGCGCTAGAAGAAAAACTGTTTTTT; CDR3aa: CASSRGGALEEKLFF
d_gene: TRBD1; abundance: few; len: 14; j_gene: TRBJ2-7; v_gene: TRBV10-2; CDR3nt: TGCGCCAGCAGTACCTCCAGACAGGGGGGCGAGCAGTACTTC; CDR3aa: CASSTSRQGGEQYF
d_gene: -; abundance: -; len: 14; j_gene: TRBJ1-1; v_gene: TRBV28; CDR3nt: TGTGCCAGCAGTTCTGGGACACCTAACACTGAAGCTTTCTTT; CDR3aa: CASSSGTPNTEAFF
d_gene: TRBD1; abundance: -; len: 16; j_gene: TRBJ2-7; v_gene: TRBV6-1; CDR3nt: TGTGCCAGCAGTGAAGCCTCCTGGGACAGCTCCTACGAGCAGTACTTC; CDR3aa: CASSEASWDSSYEQYF
d_gene: -; abundance: -; len: 14; j_gene: TRBJ1-2; v_gene: TRBV6-1; CDR3nt: TGTGCCAGCAGCCAGGGACCGGGGGAGCCCGGCTACACCTTC; CDR3aa: CASSQGPGEPGYTF
d_gene: TRBD2; abundance: -; len: 15; j_gene: TRBJ2-5; v_gene: TRBV25-1; CDR3nt: TGTGCCAGCAGTCAAGCGGGAGGCCGGAAGGAGACCCAGTACTTC; CDR3aa: CASSQAGGRKETQYF
d_gene: TRBD2; abundance: -; len: 12; j_gene: TRBJ2-7; v_gene: TRBV7-3; CDR3nt: TGTGCCAGGAGCGGGAGGAACTACGAGCAGTACTTC; CDR3aa: CARSGRNYEQYF
d_gene: TRBD2; abundance: -; len: 14; j_gene: TRBJ2-3; v_gene: TRBV29-1; CDR3nt: TGCAGCGTTGGGCCCCGGGGGGAAACAGATACGCAGTATTTT; CDR3aa: CSVGPRGETDTQYF
d_gene: TRBD1; abundance: -; len: 13; j_gene: TRBJ1-2; v_gene: TRBV6-5; CDR3nt: TGTGCCAGCAGTTACTCGAGAGGGGGCGGCTACACCTTC; CDR3aa: CASSYSRGGGYTF
d_gene: TRBD1; abundance: -; len: 15; j_gene: TRBJ1-5; v_gene: TRBV6-1; CDR3nt: TGTGCCAGCAGTGAGAGGCAGGGGGCACATCAGCCCCAGCATTTT; CDR3aa: CASSERQGAHQPQHF
d_gene: -; abundance: -; len: 12; j_gene: TRBJ2-5; v_gene: TRBV2; CDR3nt: TGTGCCAGCAGTGTTCCCCTAGAGACCCAGTACTTC; CDR3aa: CASSVPLETQYF
d_gene: -; abundance: -; len: 14; j_gene: TRBJ2-7; v_gene: TRBV7-8; CDR3nt: TGTGCCAGCAGCTTAGGGGACAAGACCTACGAGCAGTACTTC; CDR3aa: CASSLGDKTYEQYF
d_gene: TRBD2; abundance: few; len: 16; j_gene: TRBJ2-1; v_gene: TRBV25-1; CDR3nt: TGTGCCAGCAGTGCGGGCGGAGCGGGAGTTGACAATGAGCAGTTCTTC; CDR3aa: CASSAGGAGVDNEQFF
d_gene: TRBD2; abundance: -; len: 15; j_gene: TRBJ2-5; v_gene: TRBV5-1; CDR3nt: TGCGCCAGCAGCTCTAGCGGGTGGGACCAAGAGACCCAGTACTTC; CDR3aa: CASSSSGWDQETQYF
d_gene: -; abundance: -; len: 13; j_gene: TRBJ2-7; v_gene: TRBV10-1; CDR3nt: TGCGCCAGCAGTCCCAGCGGGTGGGACGAGCAGTACTTC; CDR3aa: CASSPSGWDEQYF
d_gene: -; abundance: -; len: 14; j_gene: TRBJ1-2; v_gene: TRBV21-1; CDR3nt: TGTGCCAGCAGCCCCAGGCTTCCGTCTTATGGCTACACCTTC; CDR3aa: CASSPRLPSYGYTF
d_gene: -; abundance: few; len: 16; j_gene: TRBJ2-3; v_gene: TRBV7-9; CDR3nt: TGTGCCAGCAGCTTAGAGTTGGGGGGAATCCCAGATACGCAGTATTTT; CDR3aa: CASSLELGGIPDTQYF
d_gene: -; abundance: once; len: 13; j_gene: TRBJ1-1; v_gene: TRBV18; CDR3nt: TGTGCCACTAAACAGGGATTGAACACTGAAGCTTTCTTT; CDR3aa: CATKQGLNTEAFF
d_gene: -; abundance: -; len: 14; j_gene: TRBJ1-2; v_gene: TRBV4-1; CDR3nt: TGCGCCAGCAGCCAACTGGGGGGTAACTATGGCTACACCTTC; CDR3aa: CASSQLGGNYGYTF
d_gene: TRBD1; abundance: -; len: 16; j_gene: TRBJ2-7; v_gene: TRBV10-3; CDR3nt: TGTGCCATCAGACCCGGACAGGGCTCCCTTAGCTACGAGCAGTACTTC; CDR3aa: CAIRPGQGSLSYEQYF
d_gene: TRBD1; abundance: -; len: 17; j_gene: TRBJ2-1; v_gene: TRBV27; CDR3nt: TGTGCCAGCAGTTCGACCCCTTCCGGGACAGGGAACAATGAGCAGTTCTTC; CDR3aa: CASSSTPSGTGNNEQFF